A selection of T cell receptor beta chains follows, all from one sample in a study of Ad26.COV2.S vaccination and SARS-CoV-2 variants. This table comes from immunoSEQ multiplex PCR, and its TCRdb copy is limited to in-frame clones, with some not included. The sample lists more than 300,000 clones, 75% to 90% occurring once. The sample here was peripheral blood, taken in a trial of Ad26.COV2.S vaccine versus placebo. The source of these receptors is a person between 18 and 60 years old who received the Ad26.COV2.S COVID-19 vaccine or a placebo. CDR3s include the opening cysteine and the closing phenylalanine or tryptophan. The D gene is left open where the match is weak. The size of a clone is reported for some rows only, either as once, few or many, or as a class for expanded clones.

j_gene,abundance,d_gene,v_gene,CDR3aa,CDR3nt
TRBJ2-1,.,TRBD2,TRBV7-9,CASSLTSGEVREQFF,TGTGCCAGCAGCTTGACTAGCGGGGAGGTGCGGGAGCAGTTCTTC
TRBJ1-1,.,TRBD1,TRBV6-2/TRBV6-3,CASSSTGDTEAFF,TGTGCCAGCAGTTCTACAGGGGACACTGAAGCTTTCTTT
TRBJ1-5,.,.,TRBV6-2/TRBV6-3,CASSYAGNQPQHF,TGTGCCAGCAGTTACGCGGGGAATCAGCCCCAGCATTTT
TRBJ2-4,.,.,TRBV30,CAWTQPGGWRRF,TGTGCCTGGACCCAACCAGGAGGGTGGAGGCGGTTC
TRBJ2-7,.,TRBD2,TRBV27,CASSVGTTSYEQYF,TGTGCCAGCAGTGTTGGGACTACCTCCTACGAGCAGTACTTC
TRBJ2-1,.,TRBD2,TRBV28,CASKKNAGLADANEQFF,TGTGCCAGCAAGAAAAACGCTGGACTAGCGGACGCCAATGAGCAGTTCTTC
TRBJ2-3,few,TRBD1,TRBV19,CASNEPGQGAADTQYF,TGTGCCAGTAACGAGCCGGGACAGGGGGCTGCAGATACGCAGTATTTT
TRBJ1-5,.,.,TRBV28,CASKWRGSQPQHF,TGTGCCAGCAAATGGCGGGGAAGCCAGCCCCAGCATTTT
TRBJ2-5,.,.,TRBV3-1/TRBV3-2,CASSHLTGRMVETQYF,TGTGCCAGCAGCCACCTCACTGGGCGTATGGTGGAGACCCAGTACTTC
TRBJ2-3,.,TRBD1,TRBV5-6,CASSFGQGTDTQYF,TGTGCCAGCAGCTTTGGACAGGGCACAGATACGCAGTATTTT
TRBJ1-1,.,.,TRBV7-9,CASSLGGSRSWSTEAFF,TGTGCCAGCAGCTTAGGAGGGTCACGGTCGTGGAGCACTGAAGCTTTCTTT
TRBJ1-2,.,TRBD1,TRBV19,CASSRGQGYGYTF,TGTGCCAGTAGTAGGGGACAGGGCTATGGCTACACCTTC
TRBJ1-5,once,.,TRBV28,CASSLDGEGWDAAGNQPQHF,TGTGCCAGCAGTTTAGACGGGGAAGGGTGGGATGCCGCTGGCAATCAGCCCCAGCATTTT
TRBJ2-3,.,.,TRBV1,CTSRYPGSTDTQYF,TGCACCAGCAGATATCCGGGGAGCACAGATACGCAGTATTTT
TRBJ2-1,few,.,TRBV18,CASSPPGAGALDEQFF,TGTGCCAGCTCACCACCGGGGGCGGGTGCGTTAGATGAGCAGTTCTTC
TRBJ1-4,.,.,TRBV5-4,CASSEGGPVEKLFF,TGTGCCAGCAGCGAGGGGGGTCCGGTTGAAAAACTGTTTTTT
TRBJ1-2,.,.,TRBV10-3,CAITATGGFDGYGYTF,TGTGCCATCACGGCAACGGGGGGATTTGACGGCTATGGCTACACCTTC
TRBJ1-4,.,TRBD1,TRBV18,CASSPPIPGGEKLFF,TGTGCCAGCTCACCCCCCATCCCAGGGGGTGAAAAACTGTTTTTT
TRBJ1-2,.,.,TRBV19,CASSIMKGTRGNYGYTF,TGTGCCAGTAGTATAATGAAGGGGACACGGGGGAACTATGGCTACACCTTC
TRBJ2-2,.,TRBD1,TRBV28,CASSPGQWNTGELFF,TGTGCCAGCAGTCCGGGACAGTGGAACACCGGGGAGCTGTTTTTT
TRBJ1-6,.,.,TRBV3-1/TRBV3-2,CASSRSRGNSPLHF,TGTGCCAGCAGCCGCTCGCGGGGGAATTCACCCCTCCACTTT
TRBJ2-3,.,TRBD2,TRBV28,CAATGGRPLDTQYF,TGTGCCGCGACTGGCGGGAGGCCCTTGGATACGCAGTATTTT
TRBJ1-5,.,TRBD1,TRBV10-3,CAIRADREVDQPQHF,TGTGCCATCAGAGCCGACAGGGAAGTCGATCAGCCCCAGCATTTT
TRBJ2-5,.,TRBD2,TRBV7-8,CASSLALAGVLETQYF,TGTGCCAGCAGCTTAGCACTAGCGGGGGTTTTGGAGACCCAGTACTTC
TRBJ2-1,.,.,TRBV6-5,CASSYPNLGDEQFF,TGTGCCAGCAGTTACCCGAACCTTGGAGATGAGCAGTTCTTC
TRBJ1-1,.,.,TRBV9,CASSVGRDTEAFF,TGTGCCAGCAGCGTAGGGAGGGACACTGAAGCTTTCTTT
TRBJ1-2,.,.,TRBV28,CASSLRGNYGYTF,TGTGCCAGCAGTTTAAGGGGTAACTATGGCTACACCTTC
TRBJ1-5,.,.,TRBV19,CASSISPGQPQHF,TGTGCCAGTAGTATATCCCCGGGACAGCCCCAGCATTTT
TRBJ1-2,.,TRBD1,TRBV6-6,CASSFRDRGGGYTF,TGTGCCAGCAGTTTCCGGGACAGGGGAGGTGGCTACACCTTC
TRBJ2-7,.,TRBD1,TRBV7-9,CASSPSGQSSYEQYF,TGTGCCAGCAGCCCGTCGGGACAGAGCTCCTACGAGCAGTACTTC
TRBJ1-2,.,.,TRBV18,CASSPETENYGYTF,TGTGCCAGCTCACCAGAGACAGAGAACTATGGCTACACCTTC
TRBJ2-3,.,.,TRBV7-9,CASSYPGVDTQYF,TGTGCCAGCAGCTACCCGGGGGTGGATACGCAGTATTTT
TRBJ2-3,.,TRBD2,TRBV9,CASGSTSGGTDTQYF,TGTGCCAGCGGATCTACTAGCGGAGGCACAGATACGCAGTATTTT
TRBJ2-5,.,.,TRBV5-6,CASSSTGAQYF,TGTGCCAGCAGCTCAACAGGAGCCCAGTACTTC
TRBJ2-3,.,.,TRBV28,CASGGNTDTQYF,TGTGCCAGTGGAGGGAACACAGATACGCAGTATTTT
TRBJ2-3,.,TRBD2,TRBV19,CASSARAGGPGDTQYF,TGTGCCAGTAGTGCCCGAGCGGGAGGGCCGGGAGATACGCAGTATTTT
TRBJ2-6,.,.,TRBV21-1,CASSKLLVTTVSGANVLTF,TGTGCCAGCAGCAAACTACTTGTGACGACAGTCTCTGGGGCCAACGTCCTGACTTTC
TRBJ1-4,.,.,TRBV7-9,CASSLDQGRNEKLFF,TGTGCCAGCAGCTTAGACCAAGGAAGGAATGAAAAACTGTTTTTT
TRBJ2-4,.,.,TRBV28,CASSFTGVAKNIQYF,TGTGCCAGCAGTTTTACGGGAGTAGCCAAAAACATTCAGTACTTC
TRBJ2-3,once,TRBD2,TRBV4-3,CASSLFSQRGATENFSQYF,TGCGCCAGCAGCCTTTTTTCTCAGCGGGGGGCGACAGAGAATTTCTCGCAGTATTTT
TRBJ2-5,.,TRBD2,TRBV28,CASTQAGPRTQYF,TGTGCCAGCACCCAAGCGGGGCCGCGGACCCAGTACTTC
TRBJ2-5,.,TRBD1,TRBV28,CASSPQGLAETQYF,TGTGCCAGCAGCCCACAGGGGTTGGCGGAGACCCAGTACTTC
TRBJ1-1,once,.,TRBV5-1,CASSLKQGQLPTEAFF,TGCGCCAGCAGCTTGAAACAAGGGCAGCTCCCCACTGAAGCTTTCTTT
TRBJ2-1,.,TRBD2,TRBV7-9,CASSTRTSGASYNEQFF,TGTGCCAGCAGCACCCGGACTAGCGGGGCCTCCTACAATGAGCAGTTCTTC
TRBJ2-7,.,TRBD1,TRBV27,CASSEIPGQGFYEQYF,TGTGCCAGCAGTGAAATACCGGGACAGGGTTTCTACGAGCAGTACTTC
TRBJ1-2,once,TRBD1,TRBV12-3/TRBV12-4,CASSGGQAGGYTF,TGTGCCAGCAGTGGGGGACAGGCTGGAGGCTACACCTTC
TRBJ1-4,few,TRBD1,TRBV24-1,CATSDTGTGREKLFF,TGTGCCACCAGTGACACCGGGACAGGGCGTGAAAAACTGTTTTTT
TRBJ1-2,.,TRBD1,TRBV28,CASQTGGVVYGYTF,TGTGCCAGCCAAACAGGGGGGGTGGTCTATGGCTACACCTTC
TRBJ1-1,.,.,TRBV7-3,CASSLSAGSATEAFF,TGTGCCAGCAGCCTATCGGCAGGGTCGGCCACTGAAGCTTTCTTT
TRBJ2-1,.,TRBD2,TRBV11-2,CASSSTSYEQFF,TGTGCCAGCAGCTCGACTAGCTATGAGCAGTTCTTC
TRBJ2-1,.,.,TRBV19,CASSIEHRGGMEQFF,TGTGCCAGTAGTATAGAGCACAGGGGGGGTATGGAGCAGTTCTTC
TRBJ2-1,.,TRBD2,TRBV7-8,CAASLVASGGGNNEQFF,TGTGCCGCGAGCTTAGTGGCTAGCGGGGGGGGGAACAATGAGCAGTTCTTC
TRBJ1-2,.,.,TRBV7-2,CASSLDRASQPYGYTF,TGTGCCAGCAGCTTAGACAGGGCAAGCCAACCCTATGGCTACACCTTC